This entry lists 10 T cell receptor beta chains sequenced from one sample in a study of cytomegalovirus exposure and HLA in healthy donors. PCR employed 60 Vbeta and 13 Jbeta primers. Assay used: immunoSEQ multiplex PCR; TCRdb lists only in-frame clones, some missing. The sample holds 60,000 to 70,000 clones; more than 70% are singletons and the top ten take 20% to 30%. Sequenced material: PBMCs. Receptors were obtained from a man aged 45 to 65 in good health and CMV-seropositive.

The chain has TRBV18 and TRBJ2-7, with TRBD2 matching 10 bases. This CDR3 contains 14 residues. The junction had 5 bases not matched to a gene; V was cut back by 4 bases and J by 5 bases. Germline assignment: CDR1 KGHSH and CDR2 LQKENI. CDR3 region: CASSRASGSDEQYF. CDR3 nucleotides: TGTGCCAGCTCACGGGCTAGCGGGAGCGACGAGCAGTACTTC. The whole variable domain, filled in from reference TRBV18 and TRBJ2-7, reads NAGVMQNPRHLVRRRGQEARLRCSPMKGHSHVYWYRQLPEEGLKFMVYLQKENIIDESGMPKERFSAEFPKEGPSILRIQQVVRGDSAAYFCASSRASGSDEQYFGPGTRLTVT.

The genes are TRBV6-6 and TRBJ1-2, with a possible D match to TRBD1 (6 bases). This CDR3 contains 15 residues. Germline V gene sequence: CDR1 MNHNY, CDR2 SVGAGI (reference sequence). The ends were cut back, 2 bases at V and 7 bases at J, with 17 bases in the middle. The CDR3 region is CASSYTPQTGFGYTF. CDR3 in DNA: TGTGCCAGCAGTTACACCCCTCAGACAGGCTTTGGCTACACCTTC.

The chain has TRBV27 and TRBJ2-2; D is perhaps TRBD1 (6 bases). V was clipped by 6 bases and J by 3 bases, with 14 bases between them. The CDR3 loop spans 15 amino acids. From germline, CDR1 is MNHEY and CDR2 SMNVEV (reference sequence). The CDR3 sequence is CASRDRDRYTGELFF. The CDR3 nucleotides read TGTGCCAGCAGGGACAGAGATAGGTACACCGGGGAGCTGTTTTTT.

This clone turned up a few times. The J gene is TRBJ2-1, the V gene TRBV11-2; 9 nucleotides align to TRBD1. Germline loops: CDR1 SGHAT, CDR2 FQNNGV. This CDR3 comprises 15 residues. The trim removed 6 bases at V and 6 bases at J, leaving 9 bases unmatched. The CDR3 nucleotides are TGTGCCAGCAGACACCGGGACAGGGACCTCAATGAGCAGTTCTTC. Translation: CASRHRDRDLNEQFF. The full variable domain, completed using reference TRBV11-2 and TRBJ2-1, is EAGVAQSPRYKIIEKRQSVAFWCNPISGHATLYWYQQILGQGPKLLIQFQNNGVVDDSQLPKDRFSAERLKGVDSTLKIQPAKLEDSAVYLCASRHRDRDLNEQFFGPGTRLTVL.

The CDR3 bases are TGTGCCAGCTCACCACAGGGAAGGGGACTTTTAGACTACAATGAGCAGTTCTTC. It codes for CASSPQGRGLLDYNEQFF. The rearrangement links TRBV18 to TRBJ2-1; a weak D match, TRBD2 (6 bases). CDR3 length: 18 amino acids. The germline CDR1 and CDR2 sequences are KGHSH and LQKENI. V lost 1 base and J lost 3, with 19 bases in between.

This sequence joins TRBV5-1 and TRBJ2-3, with a tentative D call TRBD1 (6 bases). CDR3 length equals 14 residues. Germline loops: CDR1 SGHRS, CDR2 YFSETQ. V lost 0 bases and J lost 1, with 6 bases in between. CDR3 region: CASSLEGGTDTQYF. CDR3 DNA sequence: TGCGCCAGCAGCTTGGAGGGGGGCACAGATACGCAGTATTTT.

This clone was observed a few times. V gene TRBV7-9 combines with J gene TRBJ2-3; D gene uncertain. CDR1 is SEHNR, CDR2 FQNEAQ, per germline (reference sequence). V was pared by 3 bases and J by 8 bases, with 9 bases between. The length of the CDR3 is 12 residues. Written as DNA, the CDR3 is TGTGCCAGCAGCTTGCCCATCGGTACGCAGTATTTT. It is translated as CASSLPIGTQYF.

The DNA for the CDR3 is TGTGCCAGCAGCCAAGAGGACAGAAGGTACTTC. This gives the protein CASSQEDRRYF. V is TRBV7-2 and J is TRBJ2-7; TRBD1 is a possible D gene (6 bases). Trimming shortened V by 5 bases and J by 12 bases, and 14 bases separated the two germline ends. The CDR3 runs 11 residues. Germline V gene lookup returns CDR1 SGHTA and CDR2 FQGNSA.

This clone was detected only a few times. The chain combines TRBV15 with TRBJ2-1, with TRBD2 identical over 8 bases. CDR1 and CDR2 (germline): LNHNV, YYDKDF (reference sequence). The CDR3 is made up of 17 amino acids. With V trimmed by 0 bases and J by 5 bases, 9 bases remained unmatched. CDR3 loop: CATSRDRGTRKHNEQFF. The CDR3 region has the DNA TGTGCCACCAGCAGAGATCGCGGGACTAGGAAACACAATGAGCAGTTCTTC.

V gene TRBV19 combines with J gene TRBJ2-1, with 13 bases lining up with TRBD2. This CDR3 region has 18 residues. J lost 4 bases, V lost 7 bases, and 13 bases had no gene match. The germline gives CDR1 LNHDA, CDR2 SQIVND (reference sequence). The DNA of the CDR3 is TGTGCCAGTACCCCCCGGGGAGGGACTAGCGGGAAATACAATGAGCAGTTCTTC. The encoded protein is CASTPRGGTSGKYNEQFF.